This record looks at one TCR beta chain sequence and its context. The data belong to a study of shared clonotypes between healthy human individuals. Only in-frame clones appear in the TCRdb table, and some are missing; sequencing was by immunoSEQ multiplex PCR. The sample yields approximately 2,000,000 clones, about nine tenths seen once. Germline lookup yields CDR1 MDHEN and CDR2 SYDVKM. V lost 3 bases, J lost 0 bases, and 8 bases lay in between. There are 15 residues in the CDR3. The clonotype comes from a man aged 18 to 29 in good health. Some clones in this sample may be carry-over from other donors' samples. Sequencing was carried out using naive CD4+ T cells from PBMCs. This sample's subset: CD45RA+ positively selected. This chain links TRBV28 with TRBJ2-2; D is uncertain. The CDR3 sequence is CASSFGSANTGELFF. DNA of the CDR3: TGTGCCAGCAGTTTTGGGTCCGCGAACACCGGGGAGCTGTTTTTT.